This T cell receptor beta chain was identified in a study (dated by TCRdb to 2016 to 2017). The library was produced with RT-PCR. The listed sequencing device is Illumina MiSeq. TCRdb cleaned the public reads at Q25 with fastp, built clones with MiXCR and kept in-frame beta chains. CDR3 protein duplicates are merged, each entry listing the most common genes and DNA. Counted in this sample were about 700,000 distinct CDR3 sequences; 11% to 15% of them appeared once. The biggest ten clones account for 3.6% of the sample. CDR1 and CDR2, per the germline V gene, are MGHDK and SYGVNS. V is cut back by 11 bases and J by 1 base, with 11 bases in the junction unmatched. The CDR3 measures 14 amino acids from cysteine to phenylalanine. CDR3 DNA only is kept here, 42 bases in frame from base 1. This clonotype was detected only a few times. Its antigen is not yet known. Base-call qualities are not available, and no considerably larger clone is one nucleotide away.

This sequence uses TRBV25-1 and TRBJ2-7, with 7 bases aligning to TRBD1. Source material: memory CD4+ T cells from blood. The receptor was isolated from a female donor in good health, serving as a healthy control. The nucleotides read TGTGCCGCGCCTACCGGGACAGTGTCCTACGAGCAGTACTTC. Its translation reads: CAAPTGTVSYEQYF.